This T cell receptor beta chain appears in the sequencing data of a study of siplizumab effects on memory and regulatory T cells. TCRdb keeps only in-frame clones here, not all; method: immunoSEQ multiplex PCR. The sample shows roughly 120,000 clones, roughly 94% of them seen only once. With 5 bases removed from V and 3 bases from J, the gap between germline ends came to 5 bases. Germline CDR1 and CDR2: DFQATT and SNEGSKA (reference sequence). The CDR3 totals 11 residues. The sample comprised Tregs sorted from blood. The sequence was obtained from a human donor in good health. The chain has TRBV20-1 and TRBJ1-3; D gene ambiguous. In DNA, the CDR3 is TGCAGTGCTCCCAGTGGAAACACCATATATTTT. This encodes CSAPSGNTIYF.